Listed below are T cell receptor beta chains from one sample, sequenced in a study of blood T cell repertoires in COVID-19. The repertoire was sequenced with immunoSEQ multiplex PCR; TCRdb's copy has only in-frame clones and lacks some. The table records about 210,000 clones, about 88% of them present only once. The sample taken for sequencing was peripheral blood. The receptors come from a man aged 18 to 30 with active or convalescent COVID-19. Each CDR3 is given with its conserved first and last residue. A D gene is named only where the DNA matches it firmly. Expanded clones are given a class, and other clones once, few, many or no size at all.

>TRBJ1-4|TRBV30|-|-
CAWRTGNSGSEKLFF
TGTGCCTGGAGAACGGGGAACTCAGGTAGTGAAAAACTGTTTTTT
>TRBJ2-2|TRBV18|-|-
CASSRTDRNTGELFF
TGTGCCAGCTCACGAACAGACAGAAACACCGGGGAGCTGTTTTTT
>TRBJ1-1|TRBV30|TRBD1|-
CAWNTGEMSAAFF
TGTGCCTGGAATACAGGGGAAATGTCTGCAGCTTTCTTT
>TRBJ1-5|TRBV15|-|-
CATGDYSNQPQHF
TGTGCCACCGGAGACTATAGCAATCAGCCCCAGCATTTT
>TRBJ1-2|TRBV3-1/TRBV3-2|-|once
CASSHGGGISNYGYTF
TGTGCCAGCAGCCACGGGGGAGGGATCTCAAACTATGGCTACACCTTC
>TRBJ2-5|TRBV30|TRBD2|-
CAWSVLSGRGETQYF
TGTGCCTGGAGTGTACTTAGCGGGAGAGGGGAGACCCAGTACTTC
>TRBJ2-1|TRBV10-3|-|-
CAISEDRYNEQFF
TGTGCCATCAGTGAGGACAGATACAATGAGCAGTTCTTC
>TRBJ2-3|TRBV18|TRBD2|-
CASSPPVLAGAPEDTQYF
TGTGCCAGCTCACCGCCCGTTCTAGCGGGGGCCCCTGAAGATACGCAGTATTTT
>TRBJ2-5|TRBV18|-|-
CASSPSSGGETQYF
TGTGCCAGCTCACCATCATCCGGGGGAGAGACCCAGTACTTC
>TRBJ1-2|TRBV27|-|-
CASSLKQGQGYGYTF
TGTGCCAGCAGTTTAAAGCAGGGGCAAGGGTATGGCTACACCTTC
>TRBJ1-4|TRBV30|-|-
CAWSDNKSPTNEKLFF
TGTGCCTGGAGTGACAACAAGTCACCAACTAATGAAAAACTGTTTTTT
>TRBJ1-2|TRBV7-3|TRBD1|-
CASSHYRTGGLGGYTF
TGTGCCAGCAGCCACTACCGGACAGGGGGCTTAGGTGGCTACACCTTC
>TRBJ2-7|TRBV7-9|-|-
CASSDSGTGDSEQYF
TGTGCCAGCAGCGACTCCGGGACGGGGGACAGCGAGCAGTACTTC
>TRBJ2-1|TRBV4-1|TRBD2|-
CASSQRTSGRGRDEQFF
TGCGCCAGCAGCCAGAGGACTAGCGGGAGAGGAAGGGATGAGCAGTTCTTC
>TRBJ1-5|TRBV7-7|TRBD1|-
CASSLVLRDRGIKPQHF
TGTGCTAGCAGCTTAGTTCTCCGGGACAGGGGGATCAAGCCCCAGCATTTT
>TRBJ1-2|TRBV12-3/TRBV12-4|TRBD1|-
CASSFRGPYGYTF
TGTGCCAGCAGTTTTAGGGGGCCCTATGGCTACACCTTC
>TRBJ1-2|TRBV10-2|-|-
CASSAGNGYTF
TGCGCCAGCAGTGCAGGGAATGGCTACACCTTC
>TRBJ2-7|TRBV6-5|TRBD1|-
CAIGQAAYEQYF
TGTGCCATTGGACAGGCCGCCTACGAGCAGTACTTC
>TRBJ1-5|TRBV10-1|TRBD1|-
CASSNRGNQPQHF
TGCGCCAGCAGTAACAGGGGGAATCAGCCCCAGCATTTT
>TRBJ1-2|TRBV29-1|-|-
CSVDFDGYTF
TGCAGCGTTGATTTCGATGGCTACACCTTC
>TRBJ2-5|TRBV4-3|TRBD2|-
CASSQGKLAGVETQYF
TGCGCCAGCAGCCAAGGGAAACTAGCGGGAGTTGAGACCCAGTACTTC
>TRBJ1-1|TRBV28|-|few
CASRGYTEAFF
TGTGCCAGCAGGGGCTACACTGAAGCTTTCTTT
>TRBJ1-6|TRBV5-8|-|-
CASSFGQGLDSPLHF
TGTGCCAGCAGCTTCGGCCAGGGGCTGGATTCACCCCTCCACTTT
>TRBJ1-1|TRBV29-1|TRBD1|once
CSVDEQGFGAFF
TGCAGCGTGGACGAACAGGGGTTCGGGGCTTTCTTT
>TRBJ2-2|TRBV11-3|-|-
CASSLFGGNFGGELFF
TGTGCCAGCAGCTTATTCGGCGGGAATTTTGGCGGGGAGCTGTTTTTT
>TRBJ1-1|TRBV19|-|-
CASSDPDFPNTEAFF
TGTGCCAGTAGTGACCCGGACTTTCCGAACACTGAAGCTTTCTTT
>TRBJ1-6|TRBV4-3|TRBD1|many
CASSQDRVGNSPLHF
TGCGCCAGCAGCCAGGACAGGGTTGGAAATTCACCCCTCCACTTT
>TRBJ2-5|TRBV19|TRBD1|-
CASSIWLADRGETQYF
TGTGCCAGTAGTATCTGGTTAGCGGACAGGGGAGAGACCCAGTACTTC
>TRBJ1-1|TRBV5-1|-|-
CASSLAPGRDTEAFF
TGCGCCAGCAGCTTGGCCCCAGGGAGGGACACTGAAGCTTTCTTT
>TRBJ2-1|TRBV3-1/TRBV3-2|-|-
CASSQGSGNEQFF
TGTGCCAGCAGCCAAGGAAGCGGCAATGAGCAGTTCTTC
>TRBJ1-5|TRBV10-3|-|-
CAISESGGSIRQPQHF
TGTGCCATCAGTGAGTCAGGAGGGTCCATAAGACAGCCCCAGCATTTT
>TRBJ2-5|TRBV5-1|TRBD1|-
CASRPGQGYETQYF
TGCGCCAGCAGACCGGGACAGGGGTATGAGACCCAGTACTTC
>TRBJ2-3|TRBV20-1|TRBD2|-
CSASTLAGRYTQYF
TGCAGTGCTAGTACTCTAGCGGGAAGGTATACGCAGTATTTT
>TRBJ2-5|TRBV6-2/TRBV6-3|-|-
CASSGGEETQYF
TGTGCCAGCAGCGGAGGGGAAGAGACCCAGTACTTC
>TRBJ1-1|TRBV29-1|-|-
CSANILGGAEAFF
TGCAGCGCGAATATCTTAGGGGGAGCGGAGGCTTTCTTT
>TRBJ1-2|TRBV10-3|TRBD1|-
CAISESDRGQSGYTF
TGTGCCATCAGTGAGTCCGACAGGGGGCAGAGTGGCTACACCTTC
>TRBJ2-1|TRBV7-2|TRBD1|-
CASSLGNPGQGAGEQFF
TGTGCCAGCAGCTTAGGTAACCCGGGACAGGGGGCGGGTGAGCAGTTCTTC
>TRBJ2-7|TRBV30|TRBD1|once
CASHRDRVHEQYF
TGTGCCTCGCACCGGGACAGGGTCCACGAGCAGTACTTC